This paragraph covers one T cell receptor (beta chain) sequence. The antigen is unknown. The sample belongs to a study of cytomegalovirus exposure and HLA in healthy donors. Notes on the study in general: For most TCR beta V segments, an earlier analysis put the productive rate at about 90% or about 30% of the time. Sequencing artifact likely explains a cluster of highly shared sequence variants. Some V segments (TRBV6-2 and TRBV6-3 among them) were excluded as indistinguishable.

The CDR3 spans 13 residues. J gave up 3 bases and V 4 bases, and 3 bases lay outside the gene matches. CDR1 is SGHVS, CDR2 FQNEAQ, per germline. The PCR employed 60 Vbeta primers together with 13 Jbeta primers. In the authors' methods: Later, some 79 million unique TCR beta chains were counted in an analysis, and some 11 million of them were shared. Data came from immunoSEQ multiplex PCR; TCRdb stores just in-frame clones and leaves some out. V and J calls and clone size follow that table, whereas D and trimming were derived from the DNA. The sample lists about 200,000 clones, roughly 85% seen once, with 1.7% in the top ten.

The chain carries TRBV7-8 and TRBJ2-7, with 7 bases matching TRBD1. This TCR was recovered from a woman aged 18-30 years in good health and CMV-seronegative. The sequenced sample consisted of PBMCs. For the CDR3, the DNA is TGTGCCAGCAGCTCGGGACAGAGCTACGAGCAGTACGTC. Protein product: CASSSGQSYEQYV.